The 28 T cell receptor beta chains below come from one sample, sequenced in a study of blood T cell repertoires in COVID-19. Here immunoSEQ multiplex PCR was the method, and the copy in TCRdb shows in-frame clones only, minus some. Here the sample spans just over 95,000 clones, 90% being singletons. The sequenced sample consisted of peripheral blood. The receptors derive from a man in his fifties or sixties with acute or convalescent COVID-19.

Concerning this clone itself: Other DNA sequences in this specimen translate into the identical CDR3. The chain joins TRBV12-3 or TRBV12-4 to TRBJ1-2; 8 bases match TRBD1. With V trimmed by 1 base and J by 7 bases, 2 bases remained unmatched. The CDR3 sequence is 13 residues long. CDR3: CASSLGTGGGYTF. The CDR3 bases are TGTGCCAGCAGTTTAGGTACAGGGGGTGGCTACACCTTC.

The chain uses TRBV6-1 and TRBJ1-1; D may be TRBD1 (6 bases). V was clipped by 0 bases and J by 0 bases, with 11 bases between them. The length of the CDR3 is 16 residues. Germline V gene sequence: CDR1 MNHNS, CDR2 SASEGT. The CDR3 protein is CASSEARQVLNTEAFF. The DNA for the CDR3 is TGTGCCAGCAGTGAAGCGAGACAGGTCTTGAACACTGAAGCTTTCTTT.

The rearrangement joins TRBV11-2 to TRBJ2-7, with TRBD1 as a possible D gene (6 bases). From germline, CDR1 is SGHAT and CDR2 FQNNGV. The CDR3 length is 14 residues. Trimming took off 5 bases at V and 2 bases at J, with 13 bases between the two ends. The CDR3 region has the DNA TGTGCCAGCAGCCTAAGACAGGCCGCCTACGAGCAGTACTTC. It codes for CASSLRQAAYEQYF.

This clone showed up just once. The DNA of the CDR3 is TGTGCCAGCAGCTACGAGGCCAGCGCTAACACTGAAGCTTTCTTT. As protein: CASSYEASANTEAFF. This chain joins TRBV11-3 and TRBJ1-1; D is ambiguous. The CDR3 has 15 residues. V lost 4 bases and J lost 2, with 14 bases in between. CDR1 and CDR2 from the germline V gene are SGHNT and YENEEA.

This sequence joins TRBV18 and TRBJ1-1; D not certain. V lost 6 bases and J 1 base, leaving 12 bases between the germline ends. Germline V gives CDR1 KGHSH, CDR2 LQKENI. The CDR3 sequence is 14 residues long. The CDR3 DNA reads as TGTGCCAGCTCCGGGGTCTTCGGGAACACTGAAGCTTTCTTT. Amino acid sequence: CASSGVFGNTEAFF.

CDR3 sequence (DNA): TGCGCCAGCAGCCTACTAGACGAGCAGTTCTTC. Translated, it gives CASSLLDEQFF. The V gene is TRBV5-1, the J gene TRBJ2-1; possible D gene TRBD2, 5 bases. This CDR3 spans 11 amino acids. Trimming shortened V by 4 bases and J by 10 bases, and 9 bases separated the two germline ends. Germline assignment: CDR1 SGHRS and CDR2 YFSETQ.

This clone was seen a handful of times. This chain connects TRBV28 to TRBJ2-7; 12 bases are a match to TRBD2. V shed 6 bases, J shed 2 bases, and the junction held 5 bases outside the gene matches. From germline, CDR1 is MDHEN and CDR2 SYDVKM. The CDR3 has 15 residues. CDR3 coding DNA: TGTGCCAGCAGCCCGGGACTAGCGGGCACCTACGAGCAGTACTTC. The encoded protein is CASSPGLAGTYEQYF.

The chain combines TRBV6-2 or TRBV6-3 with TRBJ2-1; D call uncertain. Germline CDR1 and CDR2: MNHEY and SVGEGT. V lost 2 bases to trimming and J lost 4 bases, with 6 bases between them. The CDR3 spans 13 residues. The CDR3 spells CASSYGLYNEQFF. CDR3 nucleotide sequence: TGTGCCAGCAGTTACGGCCTTTACAATGAGCAGTTCTTC.

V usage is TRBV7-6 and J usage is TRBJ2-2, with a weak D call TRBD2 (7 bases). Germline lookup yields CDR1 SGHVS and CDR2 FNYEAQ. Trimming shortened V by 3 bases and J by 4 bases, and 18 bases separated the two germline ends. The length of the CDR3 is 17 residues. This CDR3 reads CASSLTGRGGGTGELFF. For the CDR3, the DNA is TGTGCCAGCAGCTTGACGGGGAGAGGGGGGGGCACCGGGGAGCTGTTTTTT.

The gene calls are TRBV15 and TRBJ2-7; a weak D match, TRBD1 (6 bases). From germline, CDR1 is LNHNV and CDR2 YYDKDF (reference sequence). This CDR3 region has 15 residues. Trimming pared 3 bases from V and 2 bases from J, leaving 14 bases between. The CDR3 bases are TGTGCCACCAGCAGCGTGACAGGATCCACCTACGAGCAGTACTTC. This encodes CATSSVTGSTYEQYF.

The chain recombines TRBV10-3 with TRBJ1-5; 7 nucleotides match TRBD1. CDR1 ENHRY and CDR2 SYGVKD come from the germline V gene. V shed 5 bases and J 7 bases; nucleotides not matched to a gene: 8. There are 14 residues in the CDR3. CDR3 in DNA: TGTGCCATCAGTCACGACAGGGAGGCCCAGCCCCAGCATTTT. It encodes CAISHDREAQPQHF.

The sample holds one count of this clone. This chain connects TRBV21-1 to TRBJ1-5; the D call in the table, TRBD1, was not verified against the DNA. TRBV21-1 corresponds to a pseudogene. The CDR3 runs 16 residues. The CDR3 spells CASTQREQGGNQPQHF. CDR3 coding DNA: TGTGCCAGCACCCAAAGGGAACAGGGCGGCAATCAGCCCCAGCATTTT.

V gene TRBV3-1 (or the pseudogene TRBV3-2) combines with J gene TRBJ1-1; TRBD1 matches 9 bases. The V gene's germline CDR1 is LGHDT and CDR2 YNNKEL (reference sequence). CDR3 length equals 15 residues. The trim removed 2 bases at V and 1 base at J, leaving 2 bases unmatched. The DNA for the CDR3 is TGTGCCAGCAGCCAACCGGGACAGGGGAACACTGAAGCTTTCTTT. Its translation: CASSQPGQGNTEAFF.

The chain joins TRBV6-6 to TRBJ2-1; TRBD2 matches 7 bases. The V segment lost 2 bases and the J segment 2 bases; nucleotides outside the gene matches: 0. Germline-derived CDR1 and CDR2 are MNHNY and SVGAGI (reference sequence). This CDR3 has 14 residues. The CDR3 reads CASSYREAYNEQFF. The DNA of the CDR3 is TGTGCCAGCAGTTACCGGGAGGCCTACAATGAGCAGTTCTTC.

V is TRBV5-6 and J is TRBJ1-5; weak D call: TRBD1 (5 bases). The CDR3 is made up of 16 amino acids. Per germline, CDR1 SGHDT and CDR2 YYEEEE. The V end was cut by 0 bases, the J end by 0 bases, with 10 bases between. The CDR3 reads CASSLGGHSSNQPQHF. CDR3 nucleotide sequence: TGTGCCAGCAGCTTGGGAGGACACAGTAGCAATCAGCCCCAGCATTTT. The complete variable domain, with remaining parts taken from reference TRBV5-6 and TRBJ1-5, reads DAGVTQSPTHLIKTRGQQVTLRCSPKSGHDTVSWYQQALGQGPQFIFQYYEEEERQRGNFPDRFSGHQFPNYSSELNVNALLLGDSALYLCASSLGGHSSNQPQHFGDGTRLSIL.

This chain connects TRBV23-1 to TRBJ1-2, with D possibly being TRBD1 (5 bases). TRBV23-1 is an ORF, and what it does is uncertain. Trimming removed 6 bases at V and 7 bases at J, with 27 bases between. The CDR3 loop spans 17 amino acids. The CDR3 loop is CASRLTRTLGLRSGYTF. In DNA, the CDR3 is TGCGCCAGCAGACTAACGAGGACATTAGGGCTGCGGAGTGGCTACACCTTC.

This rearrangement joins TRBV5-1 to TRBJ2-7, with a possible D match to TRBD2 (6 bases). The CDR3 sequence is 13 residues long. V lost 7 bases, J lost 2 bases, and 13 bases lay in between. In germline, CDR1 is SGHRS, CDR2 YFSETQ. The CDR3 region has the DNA TGCGCCAGCCGCAGGGACTCCCCCTACGAGCAGTACTTC. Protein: CASRRDSPYEQYF.

This chain's CDR3 is CAWSLGQSNSPLHF. In DNA form, the CDR3 reads TGTGCCTGGAGTTTGGGACAAAGTAATTCACCCCTCCACTTT. This chain joins TRBV30 and TRBJ1-6; D is possibly TRBD1 (6 bases). From germline, CDR1 is GTSNPN and CDR2 SVGIG (reference sequence). The V end lost 2 bases, the J end lost 6 bases, and 11 bases lay between the germline ends. The CDR3 covers 14 residues.

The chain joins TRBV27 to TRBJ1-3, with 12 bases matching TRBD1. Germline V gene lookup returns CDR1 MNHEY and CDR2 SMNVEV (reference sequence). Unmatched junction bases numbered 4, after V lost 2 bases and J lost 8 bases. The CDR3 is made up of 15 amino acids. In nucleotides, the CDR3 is TGTGCCAGCAGTTTAGGGACAGGGGGCATAGACACCATATATTTT. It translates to CASSLGTGGIDTIYF.

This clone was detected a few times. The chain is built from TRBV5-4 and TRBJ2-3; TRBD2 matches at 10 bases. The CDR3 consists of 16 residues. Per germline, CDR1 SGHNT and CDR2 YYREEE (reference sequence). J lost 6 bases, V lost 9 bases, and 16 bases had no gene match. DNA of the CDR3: TGTGCCACCTCCCCTAGCGGGAGTCGATTGTCTGATACGCAGTATTTT. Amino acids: CATSPSGSRLSDTQYF.

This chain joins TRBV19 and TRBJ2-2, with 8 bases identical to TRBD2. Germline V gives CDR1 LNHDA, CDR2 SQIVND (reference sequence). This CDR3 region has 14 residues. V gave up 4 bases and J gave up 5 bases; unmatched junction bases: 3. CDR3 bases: TGTGCCAGTAGTAGGGGACTAGAGACCGGGGAGCTGTTTTTT. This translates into CASSRGLETGELFF.

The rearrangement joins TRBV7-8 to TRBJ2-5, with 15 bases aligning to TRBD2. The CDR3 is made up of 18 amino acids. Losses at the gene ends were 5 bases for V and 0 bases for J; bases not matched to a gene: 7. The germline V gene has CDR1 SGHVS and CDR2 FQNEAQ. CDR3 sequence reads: CASSPRTSGREYQETQYF. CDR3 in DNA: TGTGCCAGCAGCCCACGGACTAGCGGGAGGGAGTACCAAGAGACCCAGTACTTC.

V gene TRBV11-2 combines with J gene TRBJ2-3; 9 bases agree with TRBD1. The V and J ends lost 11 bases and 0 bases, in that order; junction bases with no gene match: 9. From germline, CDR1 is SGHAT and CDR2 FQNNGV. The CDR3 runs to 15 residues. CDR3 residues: CAENPGTGSTDTQYF. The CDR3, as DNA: TGTGCCGAGAACCCCGGGACAGGGAGCACAGATACGCAGTATTTT.

CDR3 coding DNA: TGTGCCAGCAGACAGGGCGTGGGTAATTCACCCCTCCACTTT. It encodes CASRQGVGNSPLHF. The rearrangement links TRBV6-5 to TRBJ1-6, with D perhaps matching TRBD1 (6 bases). The CDR3 is 14 residues long. The germline V and J ends were trimmed by 6 bases and 6 bases, with 12 bases remaining between them. The germline CDR1 and CDR2 sequences are MNHEY and SVGAGI.

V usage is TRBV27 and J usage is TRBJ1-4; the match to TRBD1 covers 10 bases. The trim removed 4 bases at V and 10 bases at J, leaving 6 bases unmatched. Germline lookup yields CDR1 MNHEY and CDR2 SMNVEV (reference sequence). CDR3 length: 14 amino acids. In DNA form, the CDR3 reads TGTGCCAGCAGTTCCGACAGGGGGCTCCTAAAACTGTTTTTT. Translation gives CASSSDRGLLKLFF. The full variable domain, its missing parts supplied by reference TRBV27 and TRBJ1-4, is EAQVTQNPRYLITVTGKKLTVTCSQNMNHEYMSWYRQDPGLGLRQIYYSMNVEVTDKGDVPEGYKVSRKEKRNFPLILESPSPNQTSLYFCASSSDRGLLKLFFGSGTQLSVL.

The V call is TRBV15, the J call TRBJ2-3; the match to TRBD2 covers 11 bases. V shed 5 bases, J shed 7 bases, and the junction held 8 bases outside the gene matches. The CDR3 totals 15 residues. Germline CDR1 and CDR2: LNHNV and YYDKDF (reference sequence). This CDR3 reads CATSGHTSGRNTQYF. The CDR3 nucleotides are TGTGCCACCAGCGGCCATACTAGCGGGAGAAATACGCAGTATTTT.

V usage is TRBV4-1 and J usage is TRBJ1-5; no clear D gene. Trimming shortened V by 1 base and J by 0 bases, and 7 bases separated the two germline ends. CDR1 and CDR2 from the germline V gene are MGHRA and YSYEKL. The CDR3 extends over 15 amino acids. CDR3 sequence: CASSQVVSSNQPQHF. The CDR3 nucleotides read TGCGCCAGCAGCCAAGTTGTCAGTAGCAATCAGCCCCAGCATTTT.

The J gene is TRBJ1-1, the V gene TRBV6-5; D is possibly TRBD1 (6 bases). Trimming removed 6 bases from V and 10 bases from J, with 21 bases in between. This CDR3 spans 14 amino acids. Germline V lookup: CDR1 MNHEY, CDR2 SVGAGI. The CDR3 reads CASRNGPDQGGAFF. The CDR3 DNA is TGTGCCAGCAGAAATGGTCCGGACCAAGGGGGAGCTTTCTTT.